There are many counts of the clone carrying this TCR beta chain. Its antigen is not known. The sample belongs to a study of T cells in Graves' hyperthyroidism and ophthalmopathy. Study observations and caveats: Among thyroid clonotypes expanded above 0.001, most also appeared in blood.

For the diagnoses, clinical symptoms, serum thyroxine and TRAb, thyroid ultrasound and orbital computed tomography were used. CDR3 length equals 13 residues. V gave up 7 bases and J gave up 5 bases, with 18 bases separating them. Per the germline V gene, CDR1 is DFQATT and CDR2 is SNEGSKA (reference sequence). RNA transcripts served as the template for amplifying TCR beta CDR3 regions. With the HTBI primer set, the TCR CDR3 went through a first round of RT-PCR. TCRdb re-derived calls from the multiplex PCR reads in MiXCR, one entry per CDR3 protein. The sample has about 360,000 distinct CDR3 sequences, roughly 14% seen once.

Input material: blood. This TCR was sampled from a man aged 25 to 40 with Graves' hyperthyroidism that later progressed to Graves' ophthalmopathy. The J gene is TRBJ2-7, the V gene TRBV20-1; D possibly matches TRBD1 or TRBD2 (7 bases each). CDR3 loop: CSDVTGRVHEQYF. CDR3 bases: TGCAGTGATGTGACAGGGAGGGTCCACGAGCAGTACTTC.